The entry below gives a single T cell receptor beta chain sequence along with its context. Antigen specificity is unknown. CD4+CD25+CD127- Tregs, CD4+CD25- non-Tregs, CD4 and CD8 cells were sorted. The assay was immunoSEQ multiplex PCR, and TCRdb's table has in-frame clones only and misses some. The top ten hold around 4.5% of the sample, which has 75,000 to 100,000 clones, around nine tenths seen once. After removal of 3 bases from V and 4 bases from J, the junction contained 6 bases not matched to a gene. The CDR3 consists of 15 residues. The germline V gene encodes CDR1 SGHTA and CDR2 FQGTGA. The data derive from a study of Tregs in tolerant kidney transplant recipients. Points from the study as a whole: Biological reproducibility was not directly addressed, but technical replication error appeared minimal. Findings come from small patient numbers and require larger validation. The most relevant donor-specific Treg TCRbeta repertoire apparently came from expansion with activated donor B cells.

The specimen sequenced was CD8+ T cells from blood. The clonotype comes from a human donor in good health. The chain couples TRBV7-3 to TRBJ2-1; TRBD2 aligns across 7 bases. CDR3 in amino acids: CASSFGASGYNEQFF. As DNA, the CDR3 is TGTGCCAGCAGCTTTGGGGCTAGCGGATACAATGAGCAGTTCTTC.